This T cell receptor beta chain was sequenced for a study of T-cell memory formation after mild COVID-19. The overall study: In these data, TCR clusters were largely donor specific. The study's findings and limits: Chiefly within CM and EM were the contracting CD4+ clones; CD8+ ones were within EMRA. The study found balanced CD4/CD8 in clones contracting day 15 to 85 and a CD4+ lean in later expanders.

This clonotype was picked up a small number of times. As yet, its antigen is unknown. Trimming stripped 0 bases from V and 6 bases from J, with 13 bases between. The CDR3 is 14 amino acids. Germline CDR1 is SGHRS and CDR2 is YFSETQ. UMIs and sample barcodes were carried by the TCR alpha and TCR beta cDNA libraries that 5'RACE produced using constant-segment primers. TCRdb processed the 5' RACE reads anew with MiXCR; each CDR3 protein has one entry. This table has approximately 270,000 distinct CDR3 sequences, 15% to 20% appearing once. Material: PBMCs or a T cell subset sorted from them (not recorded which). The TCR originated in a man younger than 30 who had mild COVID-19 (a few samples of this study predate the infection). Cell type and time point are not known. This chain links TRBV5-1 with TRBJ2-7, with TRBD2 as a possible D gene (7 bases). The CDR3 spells CASSLGQGRVEQYF. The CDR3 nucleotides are TGCGCCAGCAGCTTGGGCCAGGGGAGGGTCGAGCAGTACTTC.